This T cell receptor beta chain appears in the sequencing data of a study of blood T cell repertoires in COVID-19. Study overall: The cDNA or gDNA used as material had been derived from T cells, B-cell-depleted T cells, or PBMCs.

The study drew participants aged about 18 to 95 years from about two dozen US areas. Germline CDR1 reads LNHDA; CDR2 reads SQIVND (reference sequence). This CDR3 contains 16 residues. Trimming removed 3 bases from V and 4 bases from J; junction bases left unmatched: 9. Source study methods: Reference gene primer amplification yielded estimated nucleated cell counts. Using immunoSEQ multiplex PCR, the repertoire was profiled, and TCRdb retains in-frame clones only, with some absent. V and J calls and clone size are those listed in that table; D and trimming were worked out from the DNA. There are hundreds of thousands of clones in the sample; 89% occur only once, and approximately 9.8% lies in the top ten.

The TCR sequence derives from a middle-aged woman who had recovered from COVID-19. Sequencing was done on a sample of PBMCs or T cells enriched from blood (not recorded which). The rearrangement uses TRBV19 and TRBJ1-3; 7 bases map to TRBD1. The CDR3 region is CASSIRQGRSGNTIYF. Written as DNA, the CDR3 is TGTGCCAGTAGTATTAGACAGGGACGGTCGGGAAACACCATATATTTT. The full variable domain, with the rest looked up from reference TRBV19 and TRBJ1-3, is DGGITQSPKYLFRKEGQNVTLSCEQNLNHDAMYWYRQDPGQGLRLIYYSQIVNDFQKGDIAEGYSVSREKKESFPLTVTSAQKNPTAFYLCASSIRQGRSGNTIYFGEGSWLTVV.